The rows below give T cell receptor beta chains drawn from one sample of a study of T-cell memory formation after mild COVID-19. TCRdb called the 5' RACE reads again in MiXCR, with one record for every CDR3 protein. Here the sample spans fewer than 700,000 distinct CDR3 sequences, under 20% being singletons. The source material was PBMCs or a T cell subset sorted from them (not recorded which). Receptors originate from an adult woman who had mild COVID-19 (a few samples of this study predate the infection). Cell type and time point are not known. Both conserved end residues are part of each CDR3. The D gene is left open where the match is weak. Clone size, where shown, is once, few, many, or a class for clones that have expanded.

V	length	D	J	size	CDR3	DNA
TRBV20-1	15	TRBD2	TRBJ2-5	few	CSASPSGSFQETQYF	TGCAGTGCTAGTCCTAGCGGGTCATTCCAAGAGACCCAGTACTTC
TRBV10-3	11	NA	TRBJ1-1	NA	CAIRQNTEAFF	TGTGCCATCCGGCAGAACACTGAAGCTTTCTTT
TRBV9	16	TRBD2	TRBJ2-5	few	CASSGGTSGTQETQYF	TGTGCCAGCAGCGGGGGGACTAGCGGGACCCAAGAGACCCAGTACTTC
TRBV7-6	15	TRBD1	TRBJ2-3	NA	CASSLRDRAGDTQYF	TGTGCCAGCAGCTTGAGGGACAGGGCGGGAGATACGCAGTATTTT
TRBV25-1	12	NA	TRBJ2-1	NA	CASSAEVLGQFF	TGTGCCAGCAGTGCCGAGGTATTAGGGCAGTTCTTC
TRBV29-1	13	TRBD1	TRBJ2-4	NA	CSVHRTGENIQYF	TGCAGCGTCCATAGGACAGGGGAAAACATTCAGTACTTC
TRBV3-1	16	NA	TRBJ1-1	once	CASSQERQAMYTEAFF	TGTGCCAGCAGCCAGGAAAGACAGGCGATGTACACTGAAGCTTTCTTT
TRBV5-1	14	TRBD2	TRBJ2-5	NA	CASSTGTSGETQYF	TGCGCCAGCAGCACCGGGACTAGTGGTGAGACCCAGTACTTC
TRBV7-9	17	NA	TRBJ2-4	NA	CASSFLDNPFVKNIQYF	TGTGCCAGCAGCTTCCTTGACAATCCGTTCGTCAAAAACATTCAGTACTTC
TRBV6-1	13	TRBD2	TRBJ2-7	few	CASIIGGTYEQYF	TGTGCCAGCATTATCGGGGGGACCTACGAGCAGTACTTC
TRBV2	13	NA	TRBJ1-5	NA	CASRGVGRQPQHF	TGTGCCAGCAGAGGGGTTGGGCGTCAGCCCCAGCATTTT
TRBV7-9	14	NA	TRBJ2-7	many	CASSPRVLPYEQYF	TGTGCCAGCAGCCCCCGGGTCCTCCCCTACGAGCAGTACTTC
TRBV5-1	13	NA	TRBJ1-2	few	CASSVGAASGYTF	TGCGCCAGCAGCGTCGGTGCGGCGTCCGGCTACACCTTC